The 14 T cell receptor beta chains below come from one sample, sequenced in a study of beta chain features in type 1 diabetes. Study-wide results and limits: In every one of the four CD4+ subsets, TCRB CDR3s were moderately but significantly shorter in Type 1 diabetes patients.

These receptors' antigens are unknown. Sequencing targeted expressed TCRB transcripts, as all isolated RNA had been reverse transcribed. Produced via immunoSEQ multiplex PCR; TCRdb's table is partial and in-frame only. The table lists 300,000 to 350,000 clones, about a tenth of them singletons, with approximately 1% in the top ten. Sequences were obtained from central memory CD4+ T cells from blood. The receptors were sampled from a man aged 30 to 39 with type 1 diabetes.

The genes are TRBV7-9 and TRBJ2-2; 7 nucleotides align to TRBD1. Germline V lookup: CDR1 SEHNR, CDR2 FQNEAQ (reference sequence). CDR3 length equals 14 residues. Unmatched junction bases numbered 0, after V lost 1 base and J lost 4 bases. DNA for the CDR3: TGTGCCAGCAGCTTAGGACAGGGCACCGGGGAGCTGTTTTTT. Its protein product is CASSLGQGTGELFF. The full variable domain, rest sourced from reference TRBV7-9 and TRBJ2-2, is DTGVSQNPRHKITKRGQNVTFRCDPISEHNRLYWYRQTLGQGPEFLTYFQNEAQLEKSRLLSDRFSAERPKGSFSTLEIQRTEQGDSAMYLCASSLGQGTGELFFGEGSRLTVL.

Only a few counts were recorded for this clone. The chain has TRBV7-6 and TRBJ2-5; no reliable D call. The germline V and J ends were trimmed by 2 bases and 5 bases, with 9 bases remaining between them. Per the germline V gene, CDR1 is SGHVS and CDR2 is FNYEAQ. This CDR3 has 13 amino acids. CDR3 protein: CASSLLNLETQYF. The CDR3, as DNA: TGTGCCAGCAGCTTACTGAATCTGGAGACCCAGTACTTC. The variable domain in full, with the rest retrieved from reference TRBV7-6 and TRBJ2-5, is GAGVSQSPRYKVTKRGQDVALRCDPISGHVSLYWYRQALGQGPEFLTYFNYEAQQDKSGLPNDRFSAERPEGSISTLTIQRTEQRDSAMYRCASSLLNLETQYFGPGTRLLVL.

The sample holds a few counts of this clone. This chain's CDR3 is CASSFHTEAFF. CDR3 DNA: TGTGCCAGCAGCTTCCACACTGAAGCTTTCTTT. The chain joins TRBV7-2 to TRBJ1-1; D is uncertain. V dropped 3 bases and J dropped 3 bases, with 2 bases sitting between them. The CDR3 has 11 amino acids. Germline lookup yields CDR1 SGHTA and CDR2 FQGNSA.

This rearrangement joins TRBV7-2 to TRBJ2-7, with 7 bases lining up with TRBD1. Per the germline V gene, CDR1 is SGHTA and CDR2 is FQGNSA. The CDR3 is made up of 13 amino acids. V was clipped by 4 bases and J by 2 bases; unmatched bases: 2. CDR3 amino acids: CASSSDRTYEQYF. The DNA for the CDR3 is TGTGCCAGCAGCTCGGACAGGACCTACGAGCAGTACTTC.

This clone was counted a few times. The CDR3 region has the DNA TGCGCCAGCAGCCAAGGGACAGGGAGCTCCTACGAGCAGTACTTC. Translating it yields CASSQGTGSSYEQYF. This chain uses TRBV4-1 with TRBJ2-7; 8 positions agree with TRBD1. The CDR3 is made up of 15 amino acids. In germline, CDR1 is MGHRA, CDR2 YSYEKL. The junction had 2 bases not matched to a gene; V was cut back by 1 base and J by 0 bases.

This clone appeared a few times. The chain uses TRBV14 and TRBJ2-6; the D call may be TRBD1 or TRBD2 (6 bases each). CDR1 SGHDN and CDR2 FVKESK come from the germline V gene. The CDR3 is 16 amino acids. The germline V and J ends were trimmed by 5 bases and 2 bases, with 13 bases remaining between them. CDR3 nucleotide sequence: TGTGCCAGCAGCACGGTTAGGGGGGCTGGGGCCAACGTCCTGACTTTC. It is translated as CASSTVRGAGANVLTF.

The chain employs TRBV7-2 and TRBJ1-5, with unresolved D. CDR3 size: 13 residues. CDR1 and CDR2 (germline): SGHTA, FQGNSA. Trimming took off 0 bases at V and 3 bases at J, with 3 bases between the two ends. The DNA for the CDR3 is TGTGCCAGCAGCTTAGCTATCAATCAGCCCCAGCATTTT. This codes for CASSLAINQPQHF.

This clone was observed a few times. V and J are TRBV4-3 and TRBJ2-5, with a weak D call TRBD2 (5 bases). CDR3 size: 15 residues. CDR1 and CDR2 (germline): LGHNA, YSLEER. V lost 0 bases and J 5 bases, leaving 13 bases between the germline ends. The CDR3 here is CASSQDAGGWETQYF. The CDR3 DNA reads as TGCGCCAGCAGCCAAGATGCTGGAGGCTGGGAGACCCAGTACTTC.

This clone was picked up a small number of times. The junction departs from germline at one end; a sequencing error may be responsible. The V and J genes are TRBV7-7 and TRBJ2-7; D may be TRBD1 (6 bases). This CDR3 comprises 15 residues. CDR1 is SSHAT and CDR2 is FNYEAQ in the germline V gene (reference sequence). CDR3 DNA sequence: TGTGCTAGCAGCTTAGATTATGGGACACCCTACGAGCAGTACTTC. Its protein product is CASSLDYGTPYEQYF.

This clone has at least ten counts. The rearrangement joins TRBV14 to TRBJ2-1; D is unclear. The germline V and J ends were trimmed by 4 bases and 5 bases, with 21 bases remaining between them. CDR3 length: 17 residues. CDR1 and CDR2 from the germline V gene are SGHDN and FVKESK. CDR3 nucleotide sequence: TGTGCCAGCAGCCCCAGACCCCGAAAAGGGCGAAACAATGAGCAGTTCTTC. Translated: CASSPRPRKGRNNEQFF.

In nucleotides, the CDR3 is TGTGCCAGCAGTACGACCCGGGGAATCGGGCAGTTCTTC. This codes for CASSTTRGIGQFF. The genes are TRBV28 and TRBJ2-1; maybe TRBD2 (5 bases). Germline CDR1 MDHEN, CDR2 SYDVKM. The CDR3 spans 13 residues. Trimming left V 5 bases short and J 12 bases short, with 17 bases between.

This clone has more than one count but fewer than ten. The gene calls are TRBV27 and TRBJ2-6; 7 bases map to TRBD1. The V gene end was trimmed by 1 base and the J gene end by 0 bases; junction bases not matched to a gene: 0. The CDR3 runs to 16 residues. Germline-derived CDR1 and CDR2 are MNHEY and SMNVEV (reference sequence). The CDR3 loop is CASSLWDSSGANVLTF. In DNA, the CDR3 is TGTGCCAGCAGTTTATGGGACAGCTCTGGGGCCAACGTCCTGACTTTC.

The chain uses TRBV5-5 and TRBJ2-2; the D is unclear. CDR1 and CDR2 from the germline V gene are SGHKS and YYEKEE (reference sequence). There are 13 residues in the CDR3. Trimming took 3 bases from V and 4 from J, leaving 7 bases between them. The CDR3, as DNA: TGTGCCAGCAGCTGGAAGTCCACCGGGGAGCTGTTTTTT. It codes for CASSWKSTGELFF.

The table lists this clone with a few counts. The V call is TRBV7-2, the J call TRBJ2-2, with D tentatively TRBD2 (5 bases). V shed 7 bases and J shed 6 bases, with 12 bases lying between them. CDR3 length: 13 amino acids. The germline gives CDR1 SGHTA, CDR2 FQGNSA. Here the CDR3 DNA reads TGTGCCAGCACCACGGGGTCCTCCGGGGAGCTGTTTTTT. Residues: CASTTGSSGELFF.